These 4 T cell receptor beta chains were all obtained from the same sample, sequenced in a study of regulatory T cells in long-lasting Graves disease. This sample's time point: persistent/refractory GD, antithyroid drugs over 5 years with positive TRAb. With RNA extracted from PBMCs as input, the TCR library was made. Arm-PCR with iRepertoire HTBI primers amplified the CDR3 regions for these TCR beta libraries. TCRdb reprocessed the multiplex PCR reads via MiXCR and lists one record per CDR3 protein. The table lists about 430,000 distinct CDR3 sequences, around 20% of them singletons, with about 13% in the top ten. The material was peripheral blood mononuclear cells (PBMCs), obtained when the disease was refractory, from a patient treated with antithyroid drugs. These receptors all stem from a female donor with Graves disease.

This chain connects TRBV28 to TRBJ2-7, with 10 bases identical to TRBD1. The V segment lost 7 bases and the J segment 2 bases; nucleotides outside the gene matches: 20. This CDR3 spans 19 amino acids. Germline V gene sequence: CDR1 MDHEN, CDR2 SYDVKM. The CDR3 region has the DNA TGTGCCAGCACTCCCGGGAGATGGCCGGGACAGGGGCCGCCCTACGAGCAGTACTTC. Translation: CASTPGRWPGQGPPYEQYF.

The chain links TRBV20-1 to TRBJ2-5; D is perhaps TRBD2 (5 bases). This CDR3 spans 14 amino acids. The V gene lost 5 bases and the J gene lost 5 bases, with 18 bases spanning the gap. Germline CDR1 is DFQATT and CDR2 is SNEGSKA (reference sequence). The CDR3, as DNA: TGCAGTGCTGGCGGGTCCCTCACCGGCGAGACCCAGTACTTC. Translated: CSAGGSLTGETQYF.

This chain connects TRBV7-9 to TRBJ2-3, with D unclear. Trimming cost V 3 bases and J 3 bases, with 7 bases left between them. The CDR3 is 13 residues long. Germline V lookup: CDR1 SEHNR, CDR2 FQNEAQ (reference sequence). CDR3 residues: CASSFSRTDTQYF. Here the CDR3 DNA reads TGTGCCAGCAGCTTCTCTAGAACAGATACGCAGTATTTT.

This clonotype was seen repeatedly, ten times or more. V is TRBV27 and J is TRBJ1-1; the match to TRBD1 covers 7 bases. After removal of 5 bases from V and 6 bases from J, the junction contained 9 bases not matched to a gene. CDR3 length equals 14 residues. CDR1 MNHEY and CDR2 SMNVEV come from the germline V gene (reference sequence). The CDR3 DNA follows: TGTGCCAGCAGTCCCTCGACAGGGTGGCCTGAAGCTTTCTTT. Translation: CASSPSTGWPEAFF.